The 32 T cell receptor beta chains given below trace back to one sample, sequenced in a study of human T cells and chemical hapten exposure. Using its own MiXCR run on the RACE reads, TCRdb lists one record per CDR3 protein. The data show tens of thousands of distinct CDR3 sequences, just under 9% seen once. The time point denotes: healthy volunteer bleed at 2 weeks. Total RNA was isolated from unfractionated whole blood. The sequenced sample consisted of whole blood. The receptors originated from a female donor in good health. Some clones in this sample may be carry-over from other donors' samples.

V gene TRBV27 combines with J gene TRBJ1-5; 8 nucleotides align to TRBD1. With 6 bases clipped from V and 2 bases from J, the junction kept 6 bases outside the gene matches. Looked up from germline, CDR1 is MNHEY and CDR2 is SMNVEV (reference sequence). The CDR3 is 15 residues long. The CDR3 spells CASSAQTGGNQPQHF. The CDR3 nucleotides read TGTGCCAGCAGCGCCCAGACAGGGGGCAATCAGCCCCAGCATTTT.

The table lists this clonotype with many counts. The V and J genes are TRBV2 and TRBJ2-2; 10 bases map to TRBD2. The germline CDR1 and CDR2 sequences are SNHLY and FYNNEI. The ends lost 6 bases at V and 7 bases at J; junction bases unmatched: 11. This CDR3 is 16 amino acids long. The CDR3 DNA follows: TGTGCCAGCAGCAGGCTAGCGGGAGACGGAAACGGGGAGCTGTTTTTT. It codes for CASSRLAGDGNGELFF.

The chain has TRBV28 and TRBJ2-7; D ambiguous. The length of the CDR3 is 12 residues. The germline V gene has CDR1 MDHEN and CDR2 SYDVKM. Between the trimmed V and J ends, which lost 4 bases and 6 bases, there was a span of 10 bases. Here the CDR3 reads CASSSLPIEQYF. In DNA form, the CDR3 reads TGTGCCAGCAGTTCACTCCCGATCGAGCAGTACTTC.

This clonotype was detected a few times. This chain connects TRBV11-2 to TRBJ2-7; D possibly matches TRBD1 or TRBD2 (5 bases each). Trimming removed 4 bases from V and 0 bases from J, with 16 bases in between. Germline lookup yields CDR1 SGHAT and CDR2 FQNNGV. CDR3 size: 16 residues. The CDR3 sequence: CASSSLTGPLSYEQYF. CDR3 DNA sequence: TGTGCCAGCAGCTCCCTAACGGGGCCCCTCTCCTACGAGCAGTACTTC. Supplemented by reference TRBV11-2 and TRBJ2-7, the full variable domain reads EAGVAQSPRYKIIEKRQSVAFWCNPISGHATLYWYQQILGQGPKLLIQFQNNGVVDDSQLPKDRFSAERLKGVDSTLKIQPAKLEDSAVYLCASSSLTGPLSYEQYFGPGTRLTVT.

This clonotype has a handful of counts. CDR3 coding DNA: TGCAGTGCTACAGGGGCTAACTATGGCTACACCTTC. This sequence encodes CSATGANYGYTF. V usage is TRBV20-1 and J usage is TRBJ1-2; tentative D call: TRBD1 (6 bases). This CDR3 is 12 amino acids long. Trimming removed 4 bases at V and 0 bases at J, with 6 bases between. The V gene's germline CDR1 is DFQATT and CDR2 SNEGSKA (reference sequence).

This clonotype occurred a few times. J is TRBJ2-1 and V is TRBV5-6, with D perhaps TRBD1 (6 bases). CDR1 and CDR2 from the germline V gene are SGHDT and YYEEEE. V was trimmed by 4 bases and J by 10 bases, leaving 12 bases between them. The CDR3 contains 12 residues. The CDR3 spells CASSIAGTEQFF. The DNA for the CDR3 is TGTGCCAGCAGCATAGCCGGGACAGAGCAGTTCTTC.

Judged by abundance, this clonotype is medium-sized. This chain joins TRBV20-1 and TRBJ1-1; 11 bases fit TRBD1. Germline assignment: CDR1 DFQATT and CDR2 SNEGSKA (reference sequence). Unmatched junction bases numbered 5, after V lost 5 bases and J lost 3 bases. This CDR3 has 14 residues. CDR3 sequence reads: CSAGGDRGDTEAFF. CDR3 DNA: TGCAGTGCTGGGGGGGACAGGGGGGACACTGAAGCTTTCTTT.

This clonotype was detected only a few times. The chain combines TRBV12-3 or TRBV12-4 with TRBJ2-7; D is undetermined. The CDR3 runs to 12 residues. V lost 7 bases and J lost 4, with 11 bases in between. The CDR3 coding sequence is TGTGCCAGCACTACCGACCCGTACGAGCAGTACTTC. Amino acids: CASTTDPYEQYF.

CDR3 sequence (DNA): TGTGCCAGCAGCTTAGTGGGACCAATCGGTCAGCCCCAGCATTTT. Translation gives CASSLVGPIGQPQHF. J is TRBJ1-5 and V is TRBV7-2; a weak D match, TRBD1 (5 bases). In germline, CDR1 is SGHTA, CDR2 FQGNSA. Trimming pared 1 base from V and 6 bases from J, leaving 13 bases between. The CDR3 sequence is 15 residues long.

The V call is TRBV7-2, the J call TRBJ2-4; D call uncertain. CDR3 size: 17 residues. The V gene's germline CDR1 is SGHTA and CDR2 FQGNSA. The V gene lost 1 base and the J gene lost 6 bases, with 19 bases spanning the gap. The CDR3 region has the DNA TGTGCCAGCAGCTTAGTAGTCCTAGGGCAGCAGAGAAACATTCAGTACTTC. Translation: CASSLVVLGQQRNIQYF. Full variable domain (rest looked up from reference TRBV7-2 and TRBJ2-4): GAGVSQSPSNKVTEKGKDVELRCDPISGHTALYWYRQSLGQGLEFLIYFQGNSAPDKSGLPSDRFSAERTGGSVSTLTIQRTQQEDSAVYLCASSLVVLGQQRNIQYFGAGTRLSVL.

This clonotype was seen at least ten times. The chain has TRBV27 and TRBJ2-3; 9 bases are shared with TRBD2. V shed 6 bases, J shed 0 bases, and the junction held 13 bases outside the gene matches. Germline CDR1 MNHEY, CDR2 SMNVEV (reference sequence). The CDR3 is 18 residues long. The chain's CDR3 is CASSAVTSGPSSTDTQYF. The DNA of the CDR3 is TGTGCCAGCAGCGCCGTTACTAGCGGGCCTTCTAGCACAGATACGCAGTATTTT.

This chain links TRBV9 with TRBJ2-3; tentative D call: TRBD2 (6 bases). The V and J ends lost 0 bases and 0 bases respectively, with 14 bases between them. CDR3 size: 17 residues. Germline V gene data show CDR1 as SGDLS and CDR2 as YYNGEE. The CDR3, as DNA: TGTGCCAGCAGCGTAGCTACGGTGGCGGGGAGCACAGATACGCAGTATTTT. Amino acids: CASSVATVAGSTDTQYF.

The chain couples TRBV7-9 to TRBJ1-1; perhaps TRBD1 as D (6 bases). This CDR3 region has 13 residues. The germline CDR1 and CDR2 sequences are SEHNR and FQNEAQ (reference sequence). Trimming stripped 3 bases from V and 4 bases from J, with 9 bases between. Written as DNA, the CDR3 is TGTGCCAGCAGCTTGGGGGGCTTCACTGAAGCTTTCTTT. The encoded protein is CASSLGGFTEAFF.

This clonotype was counted only a few times. This chain uses TRBV20-1 with TRBJ2-7; D is undetermined. CDR3 length equals 13 residues. V gave up 6 bases and J gave up 2 bases, with 14 bases separating them. Germline V gives CDR1 DFQATT, CDR2 SNEGSKA (reference sequence). DNA of the CDR3: TGCAGTGCCACCAAACGGTCGACCTACGAGCAGTACTTC. It is translated as CSATKRSTYEQYF.

This clonotype was found a few times. The V and J genes are TRBV28 and TRBJ1-5, with no clear D. Germline CDR1 is MDHEN and CDR2 is SYDVKM. This CDR3 region has 17 residues. The germline V and J ends were trimmed by 2 bases and 3 bases, with 17 bases remaining between them. CDR3 amino acids: CASSLKGFSDANQPQHF. In nucleotides, the CDR3 is TGTGCCAGCAGTTTAAAGGGTTTTTCCGACGCCAATCAGCCCCAGCATTTT.

This clonotype was detected a few times. V and J are TRBV4-2 and TRBJ2-3, with TRBD2 as a possible D gene (6 bases). The germline V gene encodes CDR1 LGHNA and CDR2 YNFKEQ. V was shortened by 6 bases and J by 6 bases, with 22 bases between the two germline ends. The CDR3 contains 16 residues. CDR3 bases: TGTGCCAGCAGACCCACGGGGGAGGTTGAGTTGGATACGCAGTATTTT. Protein sequence: CASRPTGEVELDTQYF.

In this sample, this clonotype turned up a few times. V and J are TRBV28 and TRBJ2-1; TRBD2 matches at 10 bases. V lost 3 bases, J lost 8 bases, and 16 bases stayed unmatched. CDR3 size: 18 residues. Germline loops: CDR1 MDHEN, CDR2 SYDVKM. This CDR3 reads CASSFWGRTSGQGDEQFF. CDR3 coding DNA: TGTGCCAGCAGTTTTTGGGGGAGGACTAGCGGCCAAGGCGATGAGCAGTTCTTC.

Many counts were recorded for this clonotype. V and J are TRBV12-3 or TRBV12-4 and TRBJ2-2, with TRBD1 matching 7 bases. J was trimmed by 4 bases and V by 5 bases; bases with no gene match: 10. The CDR3 runs to 16 residues. CDR3 nucleotides: TGTGCCAGCAGTATAAAACTGACAGGGTTCACCGGGGAGCTGTTTTTT. Translation gives CASSIKLTGFTGELFF.

This clonotype was recorded at least ten times. The chain carries TRBV3-1 and TRBJ2-7, with 8 positions matching TRBD1. Per germline, CDR1 LGHDT and CDR2 YNNKEL (reference sequence). V lost 1 base to trimming and J lost 9 bases; unmatched junction nucleotides: 8. The CDR3 has 14 amino acids. Here the CDR3 DNA reads TGTGCCAGCAGCCAAGTCACAGGGGGTACGGTGCAGTACTTC. Translating gives CASSQVTGGTVQYF.

This clonotype appeared many times. The chain employs TRBV7-2 and TRBJ2-3; a possible D gene is TRBD2 (5 bases). Trimming took off 5 bases at V and 2 bases at J, with 14 bases between the two ends. The CDR3 has 15 amino acids. Germline-derived CDR1 and CDR2 are SGHTA and FQGNSA. The CDR3 is CASSRRQRTTDTQYF. For the CDR3, the DNA is TGTGCCAGCAGCCGTCGGCAGCGGACCACAGATACGCAGTATTTT. The complete variable domain, with remaining parts taken from reference TRBV7-2 and TRBJ2-3, reads GAGVSQSPSNKVTEKGKDVELRCDPISGHTALYWYRQSLGQGLEFLIYFQGNSAPDKSGLPSDRFSAERTGGSVSTLTIQRTQQEDSAVYLCASSRRQRTTDTQYFGPGTRLTVL.

V and J are TRBV12-3 or TRBV12-4 and TRBJ1-2; weak D call: TRBD1 (5 bases). V lost 3 bases and J lost 8, with 13 bases in between. The CDR3 sequence is 13 residues long. CDR3 DNA: TGTGCCAGCAGTTTTACCCAGGCAGGGGGCTACACCTTC. Translated, it gives CASSFTQAGGYTF.

The genes are TRBV7-9 and TRBJ1-1, with D possibly being TRBD1 (6 bases). The germline V gene encodes CDR1 SEHNR and CDR2 FQNEAQ (reference sequence). V was clipped by 5 bases and J by 5 bases, with 15 bases between them. This CDR3 region has 14 residues. CDR3 sequence: CASSTGQPGTEAFF. In DNA, the CDR3 is TGTGCCAGCAGCACAGGACAGCCAGGGACTGAAGCTTTCTTT.

This rearrangement joins TRBV20-1 to TRBJ1-1; D gene ambiguous. Germline assignment: CDR1 DFQATT and CDR2 SNEGSKA (reference sequence). CDR3 length equals 12 residues. V lost 3 bases, J lost 1 base, and 6 bases lay in between. The CDR3 spells CSASFWNTEAFF. The CDR3 DNA is TGCAGTGCTAGTTTTTGGAACACTGAAGCTTTCTTT.

This clonotype was detected ten times or more. This chain joins TRBV20-1 and TRBJ2-1; tentatively, D is TRBD2 (6 bases). There are 12 residues in the CDR3. Germline V gene sequence: CDR1 DFQATT, CDR2 SNEGSKA (reference sequence). Trimming left V 3 bases short and J 3 bases short, with 6 bases between. As DNA, the CDR3 is TGCAGTGCTAGGCGGGACTACAATGAGCAGTTCTTC. Translating it yields CSARRDYNEQFF.

This clonotype was counted between two and nine times. The rearrangement links TRBV28 to TRBJ1-1, with a weak D call TRBD1 (5 bases). Trimming removed 7 bases at V and 0 bases at J, with 15 bases between. CDR3 length: 15 residues. CDR1 and CDR2 from the germline V gene are MDHEN and SYDVKM. The CDR3 sequence: CASTTRGFMNTEAFF. The CDR3, as DNA: TGTGCCAGCACCACTCGGGGGTTCATGAACACTGAAGCTTTCTTT.

The sample holds many counts of this clonotype. This sequence joins TRBV18 and TRBJ2-7; tentative D call: TRBD1 (6 bases). Trimming stripped 5 bases from V and 2 bases from J, with 7 bases between. CDR1 and CDR2 from the germline V gene are KGHSH and LQKENI. The CDR3 has 12 amino acids. The CDR3 protein is CASSRGTYEQYF. The CDR3 DNA is TGTGCCAGCTCAAGGGGGACCTACGAGCAGTACTTC.

Ten or more counts support this clonotype. The chain combines TRBV7-9 with TRBJ2-4; TRBD2 matches 13 bases. Trimming at V came to 5 bases and at J to 0 bases, leaving 19 bases not matched to a gene. The CDR3 consists of 22 residues. CDR1 and CDR2 (germline): SEHNR, FQNEAQ (reference sequence). The DNA for the CDR3 is TGTGCCAGCAGCCTATGGACCTACTTGGGACTAGCGGGACCGACAGCCAAAAACATTCAGTACTTC. It codes for CASSLWTYLGLAGPTAKNIQYF.

This clonotype came up once. The CDR3 DNA reads as TGTGCCAGCAGCTTAGGGGGGATGGCGGACGAAAAACTGTTTTTT. It yields the protein CASSLGGMADEKLFF. The chain is built from TRBV11-2 and TRBJ1-4; tentatively, D is TRBD1 (5 bases). This CDR3 is 15 amino acids long. The V and J ends lost 1 base and 8 bases respectively, with 14 bases between them. Germline values: CDR1 SGHAT, CDR2 FQNNGV.

The CDR3 reads CASTKVDTQYF. Here the CDR3 DNA reads TGTGCCAGCACCAAGGTAGATACGCAGTATTTT. V gene TRBV28 combines with J gene TRBJ2-3; D uncertain. The CDR3 is 11 residues long. V was pared by 7 bases and J by 5 bases, with 7 bases between. The V gene's germline CDR1 is MDHEN and CDR2 SYDVKM.

This clonotype was observed a few times. V is TRBV5-6 and J is TRBJ1-1, with D possibly TRBD1 on 6 matching bases. Trimming cost V 4 bases and J 11 bases, with 21 bases left between them. The CDR3 sequence is 14 residues long. Per the germline V gene, CDR1 is SGHDT and CDR2 is YYEEEE. CDR3 in amino acids: CASSATGARVLAFF. The CDR3 nucleotides read TGTGCCAGCAGCGCGACAGGCGCCCGCGTTTTGGCTTTCTTT.

This clonotype showed up just a few times. The chain combines TRBV28 with TRBJ1-1; D unresolved. This CDR3 is built from 12 residues. The V gene's germline CDR1 is MDHEN and CDR2 SYDVKM. The germline V and J ends were trimmed by 3 bases and 5 bases, with 7 bases remaining between them. CDR3 coding DNA: TGTGCCAGCAGTTTGGACCGTACTGAAGCTTTCTTT. Translating gives CASSLDRTEAFF.

In this sample, this clonotype turned up a few times. The V gene is TRBV28, the J gene TRBJ1-4; 8 positions agree with TRBD1. The V gene end was trimmed by 2 bases and the J gene end by 5 bases; junction bases not matched to a gene: 1. CDR1 and CDR2 (germline): MDHEN, SYDVKM. The CDR3 sequence is 14 residues long. The chain's CDR3 is CASSLQGANEKLFF. The CDR3, as DNA: TGTGCCAGCAGTTTACAGGGGGCAAATGAAAAACTGTTTTTT.